A selection of T cell receptor beta chains follows, all from one sample in a study of blood T cell repertoires in COVID-19. Method: immunoSEQ multiplex PCR; TCRdb's copy keeps in-frame clones and lacks some. In the table there are about 200,000 clones, more than 75% of which are singletons. Sequenced material: peripheral blood. These receptors were obtained from an elderly woman with acute or convalescent COVID-19. Both conserved end residues are part of each CDR3. The order of the fields is D gene, V gene, clone size, J gene, CDR3 protein, CDR3 DNA. D genes are given only for firm matches. Clone size is stated in some rows and not others, as once, few, many or a class when expanded.

.,TRBV6-6,.,TRBJ1-1,CASSYLRNTEAFF,TGTGCCAGCAGTTACCTGAGGAACACTGAAGCTTTCTTT
.,TRBV6-4,.,TRBJ1-2,CASSRYLNYGYTF,TGTGCCAGCAGCAGATATCTTAACTATGGCTACACCTTC
.,TRBV7-2,.,TRBJ2-3,CASSLGLPPDTQYF,TGTGCCAGCAGCTTAGGGCTCCCCCCAGATACGCAGTATTTT
TRBD2,TRBV5-1,.,TRBJ2-3,CASSGLAGGPTDTQYF,TGCGCCAGCAGCGGACTAGCGGGAGGGCCGACAGATACGCAGTATTTT
TRBD2,TRBV11-2,.,TRBJ2-2,CASSGRVGRTTGELFF,TGTGCCAGCAGCGGCCGGGTCGGGAGGACCACCGGGGAGCTGTTTTTT
TRBD2,TRBV20-1,.,TRBJ2-1,CSVSSGGQFF,TGCAGTGTCTCTAGCGGGGGGCAGTTCTTC
TRBD1,TRBV18,.,TRBJ1-4,CASSPPGQGRPNEKLFF,TGTGCCAGCTCACCCCCGGGACAGGGGAGGCCTAATGAAAAACTGTTTTTT
.,TRBV18,.,TRBJ2-3,CASSLQQGTDTQYF,TGTGCCAGCTCACTCCAACAGGGCACAGATACGCAGTATTTT
.,TRBV4-2,.,TRBJ1-2,CASSQGDRNYGYTF,TGTGCCAGCAGCCAAGGAGACAGAAACTATGGCTACACCTTC
TRBD1,TRBV5-4,.,TRBJ2-7,CASSLMTGAEQYF,TGTGCCAGCAGCTTGATGACAGGGGCCGAGCAGTACTTC
.,TRBV11-2,.,TRBJ1-3,CASSLQGNTIYF,TGTGCCAGCAGCTTACAGGGAAACACCATATATTTT
.,TRBV14,.,TRBJ2-7,CASSHGAYYEQYF,TGTGCCAGCAGCCACGGAGCCTACTACGAGCAGTACTTC
.,TRBV6-5,.,TRBJ1-2,CASTRRDFAYGYTF,TGTGCCAGCACCCGAAGGGACTTCGCCTATGGCTACACCTTC
TRBD1,TRBV25-1,.,TRBJ1-3,CASSPTRQGSGNTIYF,TGTGCCAGCAGTCCGACCCGACAGGGCTCTGGAAACACCATATATTTT
TRBD1,TRBV10-2,.,TRBJ2-1,CASKDRRPSEQFF,TGCGCCAGCAAGGACAGGCGGCCTAGTGAGCAGTTCTTC
.,TRBV18,.,TRBJ2-7,CASSPTGPYEQYF,TGTGCCAGCTCACCAACAGGTCCCTACGAGCAGTACTTC
TRBD2,TRBV19,.,TRBJ2-3,CASTPLGGFTDTQYF,TGTGCCAGTACCCCGCTCGGGGGGTTCACAGATACGCAGTATTTT
TRBD2,TRBV25-1,few,TRBJ2-3,CASQPATALAGSPDTQYF,TGTGCTTCCCAGCCAGCAACGGCACTAGCGGGATCTCCAGATACGCAGTATTTT
TRBD1,TRBV28,once,TRBJ1-1,CASSLQGAPTWSAFF,TGTGCCAGCAGTCTGCAGGGGGCGCCTACTTGGTCAGCTTTCTTT
.,TRBV7-9,.,TRBJ2-7,CASSRGVEQYF,TGTGCCAGCAGCCGCGGGGTCGAGCAGTACTTC
.,TRBV19,.,TRBJ2-4,CASSTTGLKNIQYF,TGTGCCAGTAGTACTACAGGGTTGAAAAACATTCAGTACTTC
TRBD1,TRBV7-2,once,TRBJ1-1,CASSHRGGYMNTEAFF,TGTGCCAGCAGCCACAGGGGAGGCTACATGAACACTGAAGCTTTCTTT
TRBD2,TRBV3-1/TRBV3-2,once,TRBJ2-7,CASSLIRSRGDYEQYF,TGTGCCAGCAGCCTTATAAGAAGTCGGGGGGACTACGAGCAGTACTTC
TRBD2,TRBV2,.,TRBJ2-6,CASIDREGAGANVLTF,TGTGCCAGCATAGATAGGGAGGGAGCTGGGGCCAACGTCCTGACTTTC
.,TRBV20-1,.,TRBJ1-5,CSASWQGFDQPQHF,TGCAGTGCTAGTTGGCAGGGTTTCGATCAGCCCCAGCATTTT
.,TRBV10-3,.,TRBJ2-1,CAISEPGGNEQFF,TGTGCCATCAGTGAGCCGGGTGGTAATGAGCAGTTCTTC
TRBD2,TRBV7-9,.,TRBJ2-3,CASSLSRTSAVTDTQYF,TGTGCCAGCAGCTTATCACGGACTAGCGCGGTCACAGATACGCAGTATTTT
.,TRBV4-3,.,TRBJ2-7,CASSQDLGRNAYEQYF,TGCGCCAGCAGCCAAGATTTGGGGAGGAATGCCTACGAGCAGTACTTC
TRBD1,TRBV7-2,.,TRBJ2-2,CASSRRQGAQVGELFF,TGTGCCAGCAGCCGTAGACAGGGGGCGCAGGTGGGGGAGCTGTTTTTT
TRBD1,TRBV5-1,once,TRBJ1-6,CASSEDRGWSSPLHF,TGCGCCAGCAGCGAGGACAGGGGGTGGAGCTCACCCCTCCACTTT
.,TRBV12-3/TRBV12-4,.,TRBJ2-2,CASSSSSGELFF,TGTGCCAGCAGTTCCTCGTCCGGGGAGCTGTTTTTT
.,TRBV7-2,.,TRBJ1-2,CASSLAHTSYGYTF,TGTGCCAGCAGCTTAGCTCACACTAGCTATGGCTACACCTTC
.,TRBV19,.,TRBJ2-7,CASSPGGGSSYEQYF,TGTGCCAGTAGTCCGGGCGGAGGTAGCTCCTACGAGCAGTACTTC
.,TRBV19,once,TRBJ2-1,CASADSGTLVNEQFF,TGTGCCAGTGCAGACTCCGGGACATTGGTCAATGAGCAGTTCTTC
.,TRBV19,once,TRBJ1-5,CASSGQAWGNQPQHF,TGTGCCAGTAGTGGCCAGGCATGGGGCAATCAGCCCCAGCATTTT
TRBD2,TRBV5-4,.,TRBJ2-3,CASSLLAGATDTQYF,TGTGCCAGCAGCTTACTAGCGGGAGCTACAGATACGCAGTATTTT
.,TRBV5-1,.,TRBJ1-2,CASSVTQTYGYTF,TGCGCCAGCAGCGTGACACAGACCTATGGCTACACCTTC
.,TRBV18,.,TRBJ1-2,CASSAGRGDNYGYTF,TGTGCCAGCTCGGCAGGAAGGGGCGATAACTATGGCTACACCTTC
TRBD1,TRBV9,.,TRBJ1-6,CASSPQQGISLHF,TGTGCCAGCAGCCCTCAACAGGGGATCTCCCTCCACTTT
.,TRBV11-2,.,TRBJ1-2,CASSLSGGGSFGYTF,TGTGCCAGCAGCTTATCGGGTGGGGGCTCCTTTGGCTACACCTTC
.,TRBV3-1/TRBV3-2,.,TRBJ1-1,CASSQYLNTEAFF,TGTGCCAGCAGCCAGTACTTGAACACTGAAGCTTTCTTT
.,TRBV4-3,.,TRBJ1-4,CASSQVQQDNEKLFF,TGCGCCAGCAGCCAAGTTCAACAGGATAATGAAAAACTGTTTTTT
TRBD2,TRBV7-9,.,TRBJ2-1,CASSPKELAINEQFF,TGTGCCAGCAGCCCTAAGGAACTAGCGATCAATGAGCAGTTCTTC
.,TRBV3-1/TRBV3-2,few,TRBJ2-1,CAAQTSPYNEQFF,TGTGCCGCTCAGACTAGTCCTTACAATGAGCAGTTCTTC
.,TRBV10-3,.,TRBJ1-5,CAISDYPRFDSNQPQHF,TGTGCCATCAGTGATTACCCTCGGTTTGATAGCAATCAGCCCCAGCATTTT
.,TRBV27,.,TRBJ1-1,CASGRGVAFF,TGTGCCAGCGGGCGGGGGGTAGCTTTCTTT
TRBD2,TRBV29-1,.,TRBJ2-1,CSAPSGRANEQFF,TGCAGCGCACCTAGCGGGAGGGCCAATGAGCAGTTCTTC
.,TRBV7-3,.,TRBJ2-1,CASSLIVSYNEQFF,TGTGCCAGCAGCTTAATAGTAAGTTACAATGAGCAGTTCTTC
.,TRBV4-3,.,TRBJ2-3,CASSQGPASRDTQYF,TGCGCCAGCAGCCAAGGTCCGGCTAGTCGTGATACGCAGTATTTT
TRBD2,TRBV7-9,.,TRBJ2-5,CASSSLAGVQETQYF,TGTGCCAGCAGCTCCCTAGCGGGGGTTCAAGAGACCCAGTACTTC
TRBD2,TRBV27,.,TRBJ2-1,CASSPGGAREQFF,TGTGCCAGCAGTCCCGGGGGGGCAAGAGAGCAGTTCTTC
.,TRBV2,few,TRBJ1-2,CATTGQTNYGYTF,TGTGCCACGACTGGACAGACGAACTATGGCTACACCTTC
.,TRBV4-3,.,TRBJ2-1,CASSPTRSYNEQFF,TGCGCCAGCAGCCCAACTAGATCCTACAATGAGCAGTTCTTC
.,TRBV10-3,.,TRBJ2-7,CAISDRVAYEQYF,TGTGCCATCAGTGACAGGGTGGCCTACGAGCAGTACTTC
TRBD2,TRBV11-3,.,TRBJ2-1,CASSSGLAYEQFF,TGTGCCAGCAGCTCCGGACTAGCCTATGAGCAGTTCTTC
.,TRBV30,.,TRBJ1-5,CASPRGGFSNQPQHF,TGTGCCTCCCCGCGGGGTGGTTTTAGCAATCAGCCCCAGCATTTT
.,TRBV9,.,TRBJ1-2,CASSVATSIEDYGYTF,TGTGCCAGCAGCGTAGCTACTAGCATTGAGGACTATGGCTACACCTTC